The 28 T cell receptor beta chains below come from one sample, sequenced in a study of vaccination effects on CD4 cells after COVID-19. Assay: immunoSEQ multiplex PCR; the TCRdb copy retains only in-frame clones and omits some. The data hold roughly 75,000 clones, with around three quarters observed a single time. Their specific antigens are unknown. Antigen-specific CD4+ T cell clonotypes were called by their expansion after viral peptide-pool culture in ViraFEST. Following an approximately eleven-day culture, CD4+ T cells were purified. Vaccine recipients had no previous SARS-CoV-2 infection; their nucleocapsid antibodies were negative. This specimen was CD4+ T cells from PBMCs cultured with HCoV-OC43 spike peptides, taken before COVID-19 vaccination. Subset indicated: HCoV-OC43 spike overlapping peptide pool stimulation. These receptors were obtained from a human donor who received a COVID-19 vaccine.

CDR3: CATSDPYSGANVLTF. The CDR3 DNA follows: TGTGCCACCAGTGATCCATACTCTGGGGCCAACGTCCTGACTTTC. The V gene is TRBV24-1, the J gene TRBJ2-6; D is ambiguous. V lost 3 bases and J lost 0, with 5 bases in between. Germline V gives CDR1 KGHDR, CDR2 SFDVKD. The CDR3 has 15 residues.

This clone was recorded only once. The chain links TRBV18 to TRBJ2-6; the match to TRBD1 covers 7 bases. Trimming cost V 4 bases and J 4 bases; bases outside gene matches: 10. CDR1 and CDR2 from the germline V gene are KGHSH and LQKENI. CDR3 size: 17 residues. CDR3 nucleotide sequence: TGTGCCAGCTCACAGTCAGGGGGAGTCTTAGGGGCCAACGTCCTGACTTTC. It translates to CASSQSGGVLGANVLTF.

This chain links TRBV6-2 or TRBV6-3 with TRBJ1-5; 12 bases align to TRBD1. The length of the CDR3 is 17 residues. V gave up 4 bases and J gave up 6 bases; unmatched junction bases: 10. Germline CDR1 is MNHEY and CDR2 is SVGEGT. The CDR3 DNA is TGTGCCAGCAGTTCCTATCCCGGGACAGGGGGCGGTCAGCCCCAGCATTTT. Residues: CASSSYPGTGGGQPQHF.

The chain carries TRBV19 and TRBJ2-5; D not certain. This CDR3 is 15 amino acids long. The germline V and J ends were trimmed by 5 bases and 3 bases, with 16 bases remaining between them. Germline V gene lookup returns CDR1 LNHDA and CDR2 SQIVND (reference sequence). CDR3 DNA sequence: TGTGCCAGTAGTCAAACTACGTTAGCAAAAGAGACCCAGTACTTC. It is translated as CASSQTTLAKETQYF.

This clone was observed a few times. The chain combines TRBV14 with TRBJ1-1; D is unresolved. Between the trimmed V and J ends, which lost 1 base and 2 bases, there was a span of 8 bases. Germline assignment: CDR1 SGHDN and CDR2 FVKESK. This CDR3 contains 14 residues. CDR3 nucleotides: TGTGCCAGCAGCCAAGTAGTCGGCAACACTGAAGCTTTCTTT. This encodes CASSQVVGNTEAFF. The variable domain in full, completed from reference TRBV14 and TRBJ1-1, reads EAGVTQFPSHSVIEKGQTVTLRCDPISGHDNLYWYRRVMGKEIKFLLHFVKESKQDESGMPNNRFLAERTGGTYSTLKVQPAELEDSGVYFCASSQVVGNTEAFFGQGTRLTVV.

The CDR3 DNA is TGCGCCAGCAGCCACGAAACAGGGTCTGAAGCTTTCTTT. It specifies CASSHETGSEAFF. The rearrangement joins TRBV5-1 to TRBJ1-1; weak D call: TRBD1 (6 bases). CDR1 and CDR2 (germline): SGHRS, YFSETQ. Trimming removed 4 bases at V and 6 bases at J, with 13 bases between. The CDR3 consists of 13 residues.

The chain couples TRBV4-3 to TRBJ1-2, with 10 bases lining up with TRBD1. V trimming: 1 base; J trimming: 4 bases; junction bases outside the gene matches: 0. CDR3 length equals 14 residues. The germline gives CDR1 LGHNA, CDR2 YSLEER. The CDR3 DNA reads TGCGCCAGCAGCCAAGGGACAGGGGGCTATGGCTACACCTTC. Translated: CASSQGTGGYGYTF.

This chain joins TRBV24-1 and TRBJ2-3, with TRBD2 matching 11 bases. V was clipped by 4 bases and J by 7 bases; unmatched bases: 12. Germline CDR1 and CDR2: KGHDR and SFDVKD. The CDR3 is made up of 17 amino acids. The CDR3 coding sequence is TGTGCCACCAGTGAACCCACTAGCGGGGGAGGAATTTATACGCAGTATTTT. It translates to CATSEPTSGGGIYTQYF.

The gene calls are TRBV7-6 and TRBJ2-7, with TRBD1 identical over 8 bases. From germline, CDR1 is SGHVS and CDR2 FNYEAQ. The trim removed 1 base at V and 4 bases at J, leaving 9 bases unmatched. The CDR3 runs 16 residues. The CDR3 loop is CASSLVSGQGVYEQYV. Here the CDR3 DNA reads TGTGCCAGCAGCTTAGTGTCCGGACAGGGCGTTTACGAGCAGTACGTC.

The chain has TRBV12-3 or TRBV12-4 and TRBJ2-1; D gene uncertain. The length of the CDR3 is 11 residues. Trimming took off 8 bases at V and 8 bases at J, with 10 bases between the two ends. The CDR3, as DNA: TGTGCCAGCTCACCTCAGTATGAGCAGTTCTTC. The encoded protein is CASSPQYEQFF.

This chain joins TRBV3-1 (or the pseudogene TRBV3-2) and TRBJ2-3, with D tentatively TRBD2 (6 bases). This CDR3 has 14 residues. V gave up 3 bases and J gave up 8 bases, with 15 bases separating them. CDR1 and CDR2 from the germline V gene are LGHDT and YNNKEL (reference sequence). The CDR3 nucleotides read TGTGCCAGCAGCCAGCCGGGACTGGGTGGTACGCAGTATTTT. Translating it yields CASSQPGLGGTQYF.

This chain connects TRBV28 to TRBJ1-5; D not resolved. The V gene's germline CDR1 is MDHEN and CDR2 SYDVKM. V lost 7 bases and J 3 bases, leaving 13 bases between the germline ends. This CDR3 is 14 amino acids long. The CDR3 protein is CASTADGNNQPQHF. The CDR3 bases are TGTGCCAGCACCGCGGACGGAAACAATCAGCCCCAGCATTTT.

The J gene is TRBJ1-5, the V gene TRBV6-1; D remains ambiguous. The CDR3 covers 14 residues. Germline V gene lookup returns CDR1 MNHNS and CDR2 SASEGT. V dropped 0 bases and J dropped 7 bases, with 10 bases sitting between them. The CDR3 nucleotides are TGTGCCAGCAGTGAAGCGCCTTATCGGCAGCCCCAGCATTTT. Residues: CASSEAPYRQPQHF.

The gene calls are TRBV11-1 and TRBJ1-6; 7 bases agree with TRBD1. J was trimmed by 10 bases and V by 4 bases; bases with no gene match: 13. The CDR3 is 16 residues long. Germline CDR1 SGHAT, CDR2 FQDESV (reference sequence). The CDR3: CASSSLRTGGGSPLHF. Written as DNA, the CDR3 is TGTGCCAGCAGCTCCCTAAGGACAGGAGGAGGGTCACCCCTCCACTTT.

This clone showed up just a few times. The chain couples TRBV7-9 to TRBJ2-7; perhaps TRBD1 as D (6 bases). CDR1 is SEHNR and CDR2 is FQNEAQ in the germline V gene (reference sequence). This CDR3 has 13 residues. Trimming removed 5 bases at V and 8 bases at J, with 16 bases between. The CDR3: CASSLETGSQQYV. As DNA, the CDR3 is TGTGCCAGCAGCCTAGAAACAGGGTCTCAGCAGTACGTC.

The rearrangement joins TRBV5-4 to TRBJ2-5; perhaps D is TRBD1 or TRBD2 (5 bases each). This CDR3 comprises 13 residues. V was trimmed by 3 bases and J by 5 bases, leaving 11 bases between them. Germline loops: CDR1 SGHNT, CDR2 YYREEE (reference sequence). CDR3 in amino acids: CASSWDGIETQYF. DNA of the CDR3: TGTGCCAGCAGCTGGGACGGGATCGAGACCCAGTACTTC. The full variable domain, completed using reference TRBV5-4 and TRBJ2-5, is ETGVTQSPTHLIKTRGQQVTLRCSSQSGHNTVSWYQQALGQGPQFIFQYYREEENGRGNFPPRFSGLQFPNYSSELNVNALELDDSALYLCASSWDGIETQYFGPGTRLLVL.

J is TRBJ1-4 and V is TRBV27, with 9 bases lining up with TRBD1. The CDR3 extends over 15 amino acids. V shed 2 bases and J 7 bases; nucleotides not matched to a gene: 5. Germline V CDR1 and CDR2: MNHEY, SMNVEV (reference sequence). The CDR3 loop is CASSLDDRGFEKLFF. CDR3 coding DNA: TGTGCCAGCAGTTTAGACGACAGGGGGTTTGAAAAACTGTTTTTT. Full variable domain (remainder filled in from reference TRBV27 and TRBJ1-4): EAQVTQNPRYLITVTGKKLTVTCSQNMNHEYMSWYRQDPGLGLRQIYYSMNVEVTDKGDVPEGYKVSRKEKRNFPLILESPSPNQTSLYFCASSLDDRGFEKLFFGSGTQLSVL.

J is TRBJ1-1 and V is TRBV5-6; perhaps TRBD1 as D (5 bases). Trimming took 2 bases from V and 1 from J, leaving 9 bases between them. The length of the CDR3 is 14 residues. From germline, CDR1 is SGHDT and CDR2 YYEEEE. CDR3 region: CASSLGTGNTEAFF. CDR3 coding DNA: TGTGCCAGCAGCTTAGGCACAGGGAACACTGAAGCTTTCTTT.

V usage is TRBV2 and J usage is TRBJ1-6; D uncertain. The CDR3 has 13 residues. The germline V and J ends were trimmed by 4 bases and 13 bases, with 14 bases remaining between them. The germline gives CDR1 SNHLY, CDR2 FYNNEI. This chain's CDR3 is CASSGTTITPLHF. The CDR3, as DNA: TGTGCCAGCAGTGGGACCACTATTACGCCCCTCCACTTT.

As for this clone: Other nucleotide sequences in the sample specify the same CDR3. The V and J genes are TRBV7-3 and TRBJ1-1; D gene uncertain. Per the germline V gene, CDR1 is SGHTA and CDR2 is FQGTGA. The CDR3 covers 13 residues. V lost 2 bases and J lost 1, with 5 bases in between. The CDR3 DNA reads as TGTGCCAGCAGCTTATCCCGGAACACTGAAGCTTTCTTT. Amino acid sequence: CASSLSRNTEAFF.

The chain is built from TRBV12-3 or TRBV12-4 and TRBJ1-6; D not certain. Trimming removed 6 bases from V and 7 bases from J, with 10 bases in between. The CDR3 sequence is 13 residues long. In DNA form, the CDR3 reads TGTGCCAGCAGGACGCTAGGGAATTCACCCCTCCACTTT. This translates into CASRTLGNSPLHF.

In its sample, this clone was seen a few times. DNA of the CDR3: TGTGCCAGCAGCTTAGGCGTTAGTCCGGGAGCTTTCTTT. As protein: CASSLGVSPGAFF. The chain has TRBV7-2 and TRBJ1-1; unclear D gene. V was shortened by 1 base and J by 10 bases, with 13 bases between the two germline ends. CDR1 is SGHTA, CDR2 FQGNSA, per germline. This CDR3 has 13 residues.

This chain uses TRBV14 with TRBJ1-2; D might be TRBD1 (6 bases). Germline CDR1 and CDR2: SGHDN and FVKESK. V lost 0 bases and J lost 8, with 16 bases in between. There are 15 residues in the CDR3. The CDR3 nucleotides read TGTGCCAGCAGCCAAGATCTCGCCAGGGGAAGAGGCTACACCTTC. Encoded protein: CASSQDLARGRGYTF.

The V and J genes are TRBV12-5 and TRBJ2-3, with D unclear. There are 13 residues in the CDR3. Per the germline V gene, CDR1 is LGHNT and CDR2 is FRNRAP. V was pared by 2 bases and J by 4 bases, with 7 bases between. The CDR3 DNA is TGTGCTAGTGGTTTGCAAGGGTCAGATACGCAGTATTTT. Amino acid sequence: CASGLQGSDTQYF.

This clone was counted once. This sequence joins TRBV5-1 and TRBJ2-6; the match to TRBD1 covers 8 bases. The ends lost 0 bases at V and 2 bases at J; junction bases unmatched: 4. CDR1 is SGHRS and CDR2 is YFSETQ in the germline V gene. CDR3 length: 17 residues. In DNA form, the CDR3 reads TGCGCCAGCAGCTTGGTTCAGGGGGCCACTGGGGCCAACGTCCTGACTTTC. Protein sequence: CASSLVQGATGANVLTF.

V gene TRBV5-6 combines with J gene TRBJ2-2; TRBD1 aligns across 8 bases. The J segment lost 3 bases and the V segment lost 4 bases, leaving 8 bases of the junction unmatched. The CDR3 is 16 residues long. CDR1 is SGHDT, CDR2 YYEEEE, per germline. In DNA form, the CDR3 reads TGTGCCAGCAGCCGGACAGGGATTAGTTACACCGGGGAGCTGTTTTTT. Protein: CASSRTGISYTGELFF.

This clone was recorded only once. V is TRBV4-1 and J is TRBJ2-1; TRBD2 might be the D (7 bases). Germline CDR1 reads MGHRA; CDR2 reads YSYEKL. The V gene lost 0 bases and the J gene lost 2 bases, with 14 bases spanning the gap. The CDR3 loop spans 17 amino acids. The CDR3 protein is CASSQDGGGAAYNEQFF. In DNA, the CDR3 is TGCGCCAGCAGCCAAGATGGTGGGGGGGCGGCCTACAATGAGCAGTTCTTC.

This clone was detected only once. The chain has TRBV19 and TRBJ2-5; unclear D gene. Germline V gives CDR1 LNHDA, CDR2 SQIVND (reference sequence). V gave up 6 bases and J gave up 4 bases, with 12 bases separating them. This CDR3 is built from 13 residues. CDR3 coding DNA: TGTGCCAGTAGGGCCAGTGATAGAGAGACCCAGTACTTC. Translating it yields CASRASDRETQYF. The entire variable domain, with the rest obtained from reference TRBV19 and TRBJ2-5, is as follows: DGGITQSPKYLFRKEGQNVTLSCEQNLNHDAMYWYRQDPGQGLRLIYYSQIVNDFQKGDIAEGYSVSREKKESFPLTVTSAQKNPTAFYLCASRASDRETQYFGPGTRLLVL.